This TCR beta chain was sequenced for a study of blood T cells in healthy people across ages. In the study overall: The template switching approach captured approximately one barcoded beta molecule for every two T cells.

Through a sample-barcoded 5' primer and a J-beta primer mix, a second PCR was run for about 6 to 11 cycles. TCRdb fed the 5' RACE reads into MiXCR, producing one record per CDR3 protein. This table holds some 760,000 distinct CDR3 sequences, roughly 25% found once. Study results and caveats: In older individuals, TCR beta diversity per million T cells was lower, falling roughly linearly with age.

Notes on this clonotype: Its target is unknown.

The CDR3 consists of 12 residues. The germline V gene encodes CDR1 SQVTM and CDR2 ANQGSEA. The same data also went into a second study, on T cells of mothers and their children.

Sequenced input: blood. This TCR was recovered from a boy younger than 18 in good health. The chain is built from TRBV29-1 and TRBJ2-5; D not certain. The J call is in doubt because the DNA end fits TRBJ2-7 better. CDR3 sequence: CSVEDPPYEQYF. DNA for the CDR3: TGCAGCGTTGAAGATCCTCCATACGAGCAGTACTTC.